These 21 T cell receptor beta chains originate from one sample sequenced in a study of T-cell reconstitution after alpha-beta-depleted transplantation in children. This sample's TCRbeta library carried unique molecular identifier barcodes. Each CDR3 protein is one row after TCRdb ran MiXCR on the PCR reads. The sample includes approximately 490,000 distinct CDR3 sequences, roughly a tenth of them seen just once. The material was PBMCs, obtained before TCRalphabeta/CD19-depleted stem cell transplant. The receptors come from a child aged 2-15 years with inherited bone marrow failure, due to receive a stem cell transplant.

V usage is TRBV6-2 or TRBV6-3 and J usage is TRBJ1-2; 7 bases match TRBD1. After removal of 6 bases from V and 2 bases from J, the junction contained 12 bases not matched to a gene. The CDR3 sequence is 16 residues long. Germline V gene data show CDR1 as MNHEY and CDR2 as SVGEGT. The CDR3 sequence: CASSPQDRVLNYGYTF. CDR3 sequence (DNA): TGTGCCAGCAGCCCACAAGACAGGGTTTTGAACTATGGCTACACCTTC.

At least ten counts were recorded for this clonotype. V is TRBV12-3 or TRBV12-4 and J is TRBJ2-5, with D uncertain. V lost 2 bases, J lost 4 bases, and 8 bases lay in between. CDR3 size: 13 residues. CDR3 bases: TGTGCCAGCAGTTTACTCTTGCTAGAGACCCAGTACTTC. Residues: CASSLLLLETQYF.

This clonotype was picked up many times. The gene calls are TRBV28 and TRBJ2-2, with D hard to call. The germline CDR1 and CDR2 sequences are MDHEN and SYDVKM. Trimming removed 7 bases at V and 4 bases at J, with 7 bases between. This CDR3 is built from 12 residues. The CDR3 protein is CASMASTGELFF. The DNA of the CDR3 is TGTGCCAGCATGGCCAGCACCGGGGAGCTGTTTTTT.

The sample holds a few counts of this clonotype. This chain links TRBV28 with TRBJ2-3; TRBD1 agrees at 7 bases. J was trimmed by 2 bases and V by 4 bases; bases with no gene match: 3. CDR1 and CDR2 (germline): MDHEN, SYDVKM. The CDR3 runs 14 residues. CDR3 protein: CASSSGQYTDTQYF. CDR3 bases: TGTGCCAGCAGTTCGGGACAGTACACAGATACGCAGTATTTT.

The table lists this clonotype with a few counts. V is TRBV12-3 or TRBV12-4 and J is TRBJ2-7, with D hard to call. This CDR3 region has 13 residues. V dropped 3 bases and J dropped 6 bases, with 12 bases sitting between them. CDR3: CASSFSRGLEQYF. In DNA form, the CDR3 reads TGTGCCAGCAGTTTTAGCCGCGGCCTCGAGCAGTACTTC.

This clonotype came up many times. The V gene is TRBV10-3, the J gene TRBJ2-1; TRBD1 agrees at 8 bases. J gave up 8 bases and V 6 bases, and 3 bases lay outside the gene matches. Germline V gene sequence: CDR1 ENHRY, CDR2 SYGVKD. This CDR3 comprises 12 residues. This CDR3 is CAIRGQGDEQFF. In DNA, the CDR3 is TGTGCCATCAGAGGACAGGGCGATGAGCAGTTCTTC.

This clonotype was counted once. The rearrangement joins TRBV30 to TRBJ2-1; D is unclear. The germline V and J ends were trimmed by 1 base and 3 bases, with 4 bases remaining between them. Per germline, CDR1 GTSNPN and CDR2 SVGIG (reference sequence). The CDR3 has 12 amino acids. The CDR3 DNA follows: TGTGCCTGGAGTGCTGGCTACAATGAGCAGTTCTTC. The encoded protein is CAWSAGYNEQFF. Using reference TRBV30 and TRBJ2-1 for the parts outside the CDR3, the full variable domain is SQTIHQWPATLVQPVGSPLSLECTVEGTSNPNLYWYRQAAGRGLQLLFYSVGIGQISSEVPQNLSASRPQDRQFILSSKKLLLSDSGFYLCAWSAGYNEQFFGPGTRLTVL.

The table lists this clonotype with many counts. This chain uses TRBV6-1 with TRBJ2-7, with 13 bases that match TRBD2. V was clipped by 6 bases and J by 1 base; unmatched bases: 3. Germline values: CDR1 MNHNS, CDR2 SASEGT. This CDR3 has 15 residues. The DNA of the CDR3 is TGTGCCAGCAGGTGGACTAGCGGGAGTTCCTACGAGCAGTACTTC. It codes for CASRWTSGSSYEQYF.

This clonotype was counted many times. This chain links TRBV2 with TRBJ2-3; D gene uncertain. The CDR3 loop spans 11 amino acids. Trimming stripped 3 bases from V and 5 bases from J, with 3 bases between. The V gene's germline CDR1 is SNHLY and CDR2 FYNNEI. The CDR3 protein is CASSEEDTQYF. DNA of the CDR3: TGTGCCAGCAGTGAGGAAGATACGCAGTATTTT.

This clonotype was seen ten or more times. The rearrangement joins TRBV7-9 to TRBJ2-1; 11 nucleotides agree with TRBD2. The V and J ends lost 6 bases and 8 bases, in that order; junction bases with no gene match: 6. Germline V lookup: CDR1 SEHNR, CDR2 FQNEAQ (reference sequence). The CDR3 sequence is 14 residues long. The CDR3 DNA sequence: TGTGCCAGCAGTCTAGCGGGAGGAACCGATGAGCAGTTCTTC. Protein sequence: CASSLAGGTDEQFF.

This clonotype was seen ten or more times. This chain connects TRBV6-2 or TRBV6-3 to TRBJ1-2; D not resolved. From germline, CDR1 is MNHEY and CDR2 SVGEGT. V lost 2 bases to trimming and J lost 3 bases, with 4 bases between them. There are 12 residues in the CDR3. In DNA, the CDR3 is TGTGCCAGCAGTTACCCGGACTATGGCTACACCTTC. Amino acids: CASSYPDYGYTF.

V gene TRBV7-2 combines with J gene TRBJ2-5; 8 bases fit TRBD2. CDR1 is SGHTA, CDR2 FQGNSA, per germline. V was clipped by 5 bases and J by 1 base; unmatched bases: 6. This CDR3 contains 15 residues. The DNA of the CDR3 is TGTGCCAGCAGCACGTCCGGGACTAGCCAAGAGACCCAGTACTTC. Its translation is CASSTSGTSQETQYF.

A few counts support this clonotype. The rearrangement joins TRBV25-1 to TRBJ1-4; no definite D call. CDR3 size: 12 residues. Germline CDR1 reads MGHDK; CDR2 reads SYGVNS. V lost 5 bases and J lost 10, with 11 bases in between. CDR3 nucleotides: TGTGCCAGCAGTTCTGGGATAGGAAAACTGTTTTTT. This encodes CASSSGIGKLFF.

The V gene is TRBV9, the J gene TRBJ2-3, with 10 bases aligning to TRBD2. Germline CDR1 SGDLS, CDR2 YYNGEE. The CDR3 consists of 15 residues. The V gene end was trimmed by 4 bases and the J gene end by 7 bases; junction bases not matched to a gene: 9. Here the CDR3 reads CASSPSSGSDNTQYF. The DNA of the CDR3 is TGTGCCAGCAGCCCTTCTAGCGGGAGTGATAATACGCAGTATTTT.

This clonotype was recorded many times. The chain recombines TRBV29-1 with TRBJ1-2; D not certain. Germline V gene data show CDR1 as SQVTM and CDR2 as ANQGSEA. CDR3 size: 10 residues. With 5 bases removed from V and 5 bases from J, the gap between germline ends came to 6 bases. The CDR3 region has the DNA TGCAGCGTTCGGGAGTATGGCTACACCTTC. Its protein product is CSVREYGYTF.

Turning to this clonotype: A read error may produce the germline difference seen at one junction end. The chain couples TRBV20-1 to TRBJ1-5; D remains unclear. This CDR3 has 15 residues. Germline values: CDR1 DFQATT, CDR2 SNEGSKA (reference sequence). CDR3 DNA: TGCTGTGCTAGAGTTAACGGACTGCGCGAATGGCCCCAGCATTTT. Translated, it gives CCARVNGLREWPQHF.

This clonotype turned up a few times. The chain couples TRBV7-2 to TRBJ2-7; the D gene is possibly TRBD2 (6 bases). The CDR3 extends over 15 amino acids. V lost 1 base and J 6 bases, leaving 16 bases between the germline ends. Looked up from germline, CDR1 is SGHTA and CDR2 is FQGNSA. The CDR3 nucleotides read TGTGCCAGCAGCTTAGTTACTAGCAGGCCGCTCGAGCAGTACTTC. This translates into CASSLVTSRPLEQYF. The variable domain in full, completed from reference TRBV7-2 and TRBJ2-7, reads GAGVSQSPSNKVTEKGKDVELRCDPISGHTALYWYRQSLGQGLEFLIYFQGNSAPDKSGLPSDRFSAERTGGSVSTLTIQRTQQEDSAVYLCASSLVTSRPLEQYFGPGTRLTVT.

This chain uses TRBV29-1 with TRBJ1-1, with 8 positions matching TRBD1. CDR3 length: 13 residues. Germline loops: CDR1 SQVTM, CDR2 ANQGSEA. With 7 bases clipped from V and 4 bases from J, the junction kept 8 bases outside the gene matches. CDR3 bases: TGCAGCGCCCAGGGCCAGGGGGCCACTGAAGCTTTCTTT. Protein sequence: CSAQGQGATEAFF.

In this sample, this clonotype turned up many times. The chain joins TRBV28 to TRBJ2-3, with D perhaps TRBD2 (6 bases). CDR3 length: 16 amino acids. Germline CDR1 is MDHEN and CDR2 is SYDVKM. V lost 7 bases and J 4 bases, leaving 21 bases between the germline ends. CDR3 loop: CASTPSPREFPDTQYF. DNA of the CDR3: TGTGCCAGCACCCCATCCCCACGGGAGTTCCCAGATACGCAGTATTTT.

The chain has TRBV27 and TRBJ2-2; 7 bases are a match to TRBD1. Unmatched junction bases numbered 4, after V lost 2 bases and J lost 4 bases. Germline CDR1 MNHEY, CDR2 SMNVEV (reference sequence). The CDR3 is 15 amino acids. The CDR3 is CASSLHRGGTGELFF. CDR3 nucleotide sequence: TGTGCCAGCAGTTTACACAGGGGCGGCACCGGGGAGCTGTTTTTT.

This CDR3 reads CSAPETDTYEQYF. The CDR3 bases are TGCAGTGCTCCTGAGACTGACACCTACGAGCAGTACTTC. This chain connects TRBV20-1 to TRBJ2-7; unclear D gene. The CDR3 covers 13 residues. Trimming left V 5 bases short and J 2 bases short, with 13 bases between. CDR1 DFQATT and CDR2 SNEGSKA come from the germline V gene (reference sequence).